Described below is a single T cell receptor beta chain sequence and its context. The data stem from a study of blood T cell repertoires in COVID-19. Overall study context: Samples representing acute and convalescent COVID-19 were sourced from the United States, Italy and Spain.

The germline CDR1 and CDR2 sequences are SGHRS and YFSETQ. V lost 1 base, J lost 3 bases, and 3 bases stayed unmatched. The CDR3 sequence is 15 residues long. The assay was immunoSEQ multiplex PCR, and TCRdb's table has in-frame clones only and misses some. The sample records 300,000 or so clones, 90% being singletons. This clonotype was obtained from a woman under 40 who had recovered from COVID-19. The chain couples TRBV5-1 to TRBJ2-3; 9 positions agree with TRBD1. The sequencing input was PBMCs or T cells enriched from blood (not recorded which). The CDR3 is CASSLWDRDTDTQYF. The CDR3 DNA is TGCGCCAGCAGCTTGTGGGACAGGGATACAGATACGCAGTATTTT.